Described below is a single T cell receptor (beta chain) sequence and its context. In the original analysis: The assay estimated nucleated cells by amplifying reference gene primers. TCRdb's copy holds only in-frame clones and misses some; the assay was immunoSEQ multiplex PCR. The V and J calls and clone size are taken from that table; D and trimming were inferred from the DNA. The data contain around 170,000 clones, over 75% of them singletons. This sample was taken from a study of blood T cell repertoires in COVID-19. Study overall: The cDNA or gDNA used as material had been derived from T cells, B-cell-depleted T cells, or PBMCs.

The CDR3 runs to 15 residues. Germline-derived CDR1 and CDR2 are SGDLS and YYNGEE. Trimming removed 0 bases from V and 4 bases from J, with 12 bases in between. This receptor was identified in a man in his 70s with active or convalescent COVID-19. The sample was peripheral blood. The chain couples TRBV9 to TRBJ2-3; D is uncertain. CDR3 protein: CASSVAIGIADTQYF. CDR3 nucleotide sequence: TGTGCCAGCAGCGTAGCTATCGGTATCGCAGATACGCAGTATTTT.